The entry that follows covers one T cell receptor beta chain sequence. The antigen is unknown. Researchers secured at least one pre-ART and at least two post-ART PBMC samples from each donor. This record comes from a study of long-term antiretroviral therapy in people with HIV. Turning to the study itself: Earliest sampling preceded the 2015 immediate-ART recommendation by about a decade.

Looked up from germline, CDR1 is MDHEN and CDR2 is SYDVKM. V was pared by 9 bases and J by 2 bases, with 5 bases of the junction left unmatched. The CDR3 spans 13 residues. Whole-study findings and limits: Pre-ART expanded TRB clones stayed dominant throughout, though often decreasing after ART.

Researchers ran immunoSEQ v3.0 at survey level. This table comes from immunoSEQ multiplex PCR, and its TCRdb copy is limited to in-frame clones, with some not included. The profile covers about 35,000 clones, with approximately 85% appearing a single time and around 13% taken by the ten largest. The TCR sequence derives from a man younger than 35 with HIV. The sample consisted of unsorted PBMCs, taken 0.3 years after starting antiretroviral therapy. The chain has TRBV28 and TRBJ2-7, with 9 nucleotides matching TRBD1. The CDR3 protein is CARGDRAAYEQYF. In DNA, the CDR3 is TGTGCCAGGGGGGACAGGGCCGCCTACGAGCAGTACTTC.